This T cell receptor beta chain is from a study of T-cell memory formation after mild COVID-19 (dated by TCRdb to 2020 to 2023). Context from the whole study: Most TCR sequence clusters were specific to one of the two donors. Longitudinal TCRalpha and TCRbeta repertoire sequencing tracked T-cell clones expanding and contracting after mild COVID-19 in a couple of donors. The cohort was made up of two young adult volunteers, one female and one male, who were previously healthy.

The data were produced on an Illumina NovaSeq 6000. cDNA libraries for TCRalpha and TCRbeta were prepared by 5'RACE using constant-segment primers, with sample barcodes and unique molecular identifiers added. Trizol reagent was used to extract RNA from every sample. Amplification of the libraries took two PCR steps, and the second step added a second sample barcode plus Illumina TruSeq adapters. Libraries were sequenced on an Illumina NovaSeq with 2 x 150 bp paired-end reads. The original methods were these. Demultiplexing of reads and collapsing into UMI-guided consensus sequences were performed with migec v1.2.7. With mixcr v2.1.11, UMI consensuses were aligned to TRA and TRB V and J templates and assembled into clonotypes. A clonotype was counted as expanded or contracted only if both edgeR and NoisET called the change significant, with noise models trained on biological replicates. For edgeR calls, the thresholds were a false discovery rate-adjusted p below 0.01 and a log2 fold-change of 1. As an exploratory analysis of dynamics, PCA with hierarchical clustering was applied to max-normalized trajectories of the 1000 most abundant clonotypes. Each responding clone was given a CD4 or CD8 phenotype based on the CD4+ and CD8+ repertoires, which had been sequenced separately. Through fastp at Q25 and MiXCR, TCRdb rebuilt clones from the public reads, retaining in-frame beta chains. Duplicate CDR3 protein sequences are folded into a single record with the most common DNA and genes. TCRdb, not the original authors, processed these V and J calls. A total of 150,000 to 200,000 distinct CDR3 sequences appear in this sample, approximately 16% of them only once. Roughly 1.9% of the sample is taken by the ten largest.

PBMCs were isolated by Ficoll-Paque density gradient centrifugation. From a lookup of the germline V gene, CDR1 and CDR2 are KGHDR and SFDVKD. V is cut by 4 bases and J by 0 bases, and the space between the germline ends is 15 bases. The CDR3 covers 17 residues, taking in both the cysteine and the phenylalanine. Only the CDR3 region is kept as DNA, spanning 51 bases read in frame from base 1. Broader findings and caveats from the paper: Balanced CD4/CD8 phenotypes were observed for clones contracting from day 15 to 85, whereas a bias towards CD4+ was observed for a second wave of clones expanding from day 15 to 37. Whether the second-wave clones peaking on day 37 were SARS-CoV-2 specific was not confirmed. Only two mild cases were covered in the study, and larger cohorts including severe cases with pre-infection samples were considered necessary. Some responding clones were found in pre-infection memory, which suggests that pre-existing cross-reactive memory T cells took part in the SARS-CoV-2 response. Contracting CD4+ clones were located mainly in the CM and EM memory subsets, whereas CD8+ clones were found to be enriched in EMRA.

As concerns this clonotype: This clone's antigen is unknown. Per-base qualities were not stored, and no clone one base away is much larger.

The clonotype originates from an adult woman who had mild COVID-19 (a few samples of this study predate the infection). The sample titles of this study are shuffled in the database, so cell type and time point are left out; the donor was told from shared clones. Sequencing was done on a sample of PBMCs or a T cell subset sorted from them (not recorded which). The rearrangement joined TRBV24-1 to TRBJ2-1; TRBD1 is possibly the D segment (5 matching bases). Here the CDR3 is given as CATSDHLRGSSYNEQFF. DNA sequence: TGTGCCACCAGTGACCACCTAAGGGGAAGCTCCTACAATGAGCAGTTCTTC.